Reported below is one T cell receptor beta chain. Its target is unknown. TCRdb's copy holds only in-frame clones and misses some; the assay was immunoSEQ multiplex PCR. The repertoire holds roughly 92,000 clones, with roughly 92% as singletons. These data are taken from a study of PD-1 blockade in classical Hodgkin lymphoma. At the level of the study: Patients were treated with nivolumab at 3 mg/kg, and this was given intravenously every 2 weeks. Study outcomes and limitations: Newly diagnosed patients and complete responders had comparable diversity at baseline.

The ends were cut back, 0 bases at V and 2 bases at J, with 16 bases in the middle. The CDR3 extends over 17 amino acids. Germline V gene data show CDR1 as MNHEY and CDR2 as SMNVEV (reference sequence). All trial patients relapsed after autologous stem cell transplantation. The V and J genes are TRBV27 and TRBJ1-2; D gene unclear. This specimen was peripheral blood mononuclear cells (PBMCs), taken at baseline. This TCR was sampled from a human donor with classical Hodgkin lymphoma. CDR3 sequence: CASSLSKEADLNYGYTF. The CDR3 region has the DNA TGTGCCAGCAGTTTATCGAAGGAGGCAGACCTAAACTATGGCTACACCTTC.